The 22 T cell receptor beta chains given below trace back to one sample, sequenced in a study of CD8 T cells in ankylosing spondylitis. Broader study findings: Among TCR beta sequences, a motif of eight highly homologous variants appeared characteristic of ankylosing spondylitis blood.

Their cognate antigens are unknown. TCRdb passed the 5' RACE reads through MiXCR, listing each CDR3 protein once. The table lists roughly 700,000 distinct CDR3 sequences, over 15% of them singletons. The sample was blood, either unsorted or a sorted T cell fraction (not recorded which). The receptors were sampled from a male donor with ankylosing spondylitis.

This clonotype was counted between two and nine times. The chain joins TRBV9 to TRBJ2-7, with TRBD1 matching over 9 bases. Per germline, CDR1 SGDLS and CDR2 YYNGEE. Trimming at V came to 0 bases and at J to 4 bases, leaving 5 bases not matched to a gene. The CDR3 loop spans 15 amino acids. This chain's CDR3 is CASSVGGTGLYEQYF. The DNA for the CDR3 is TGTGCCAGCAGCGTAGGGGGGACAGGGTTATACGAGCAGTACTTC.

The table lists this clonotype with many counts. The chain couples TRBV28 to TRBJ2-7; D is ambiguous. The germline V gene encodes CDR1 MDHEN and CDR2 SYDVKM. Trimming stripped 2 bases from V and 0 bases from J, with 5 bases between. This CDR3 comprises 13 residues. The CDR3 loop is CASSLANSYEQYF. DNA for the CDR3: TGTGCCAGCAGTTTAGCGAACTCCTACGAGCAGTACTTC.

At least ten counts were recorded for this clonotype. This chain joins TRBV12-3 or TRBV12-4 and TRBJ2-5, with 9 bases lining up with TRBD2. The J segment lost 5 bases and the V segment lost 1 base, leaving 14 bases of the junction unmatched. CDR3 length: 18 amino acids. The CDR3 region is CASSLVGVAGDTGETQYF. The CDR3 coding sequence is TGTGCCAGCAGTTTAGTTGGGGTAGCGGGGGACACAGGGGAGACCCAGTACTTC.

The chain is built from TRBV20-1 and TRBJ1-1, with D tentatively TRBD1 (6 bases). Germline assignment: CDR1 DFQATT and CDR2 SNEGSKA (reference sequence). Between the trimmed V and J ends, which lost 3 bases and 0 bases, there was a span of 11 bases. The CDR3 sequence is 14 residues long. The CDR3 loop is CSASSGQMNTEAFF. For the CDR3, the DNA is TGCAGTGCTAGCTCGGGACAAATGAACACTGAAGCTTTCTTT.

The chain recombines TRBV30 with TRBJ2-5; possible D gene TRBD1, 6 bases. Trimming left V 8 bases short and J 5 bases short, with 24 bases between. Germline assignment: CDR1 GTSNPN and CDR2 SVGIG (reference sequence). The CDR3 spans 15 residues. The CDR3 is CARADGTPRAETQYF. DNA for the CDR3: TGTGCCCGCGCAGACGGGACACCCAGGGCCGAGACCCAGTACTTC. Filled out from reference TRBV30 and TRBJ2-5, the complete variable domain reads SQTIHQWPATLVQPVGSPLSLECTVEGTSNPNLYWYRQAAGRGLQLLFYSVGIGQISSEVPQNLSASRPQDRQFILSSKKLLLSDSGFYLCARADGTPRAETQYFGPGTRLLVL.

This chain connects TRBV6-5 to TRBJ2-4; maybe TRBD2 (5 bases). Germline assignment: CDR1 MNHEY and CDR2 SVGAGI. CDR3 size: 15 residues. Trimming took 1 base from V and 5 from J, leaving 12 bases between them. CDR3: CASSYYGLSQNIQYF. The CDR3 DNA reads as TGTGCCAGCAGTTACTACGGACTGTCTCAAAACATTCAGTACTTC.

J is TRBJ2-7 and V is TRBV20-1, with TRBD1 identical over 9 bases. Germline CDR1 reads DFQATT; CDR2 reads SNEGSKA (reference sequence). There are 13 residues in the CDR3. The ends lost 5 bases at V and 3 bases at J; junction bases unmatched: 5. CDR3 sequence: CSASGQGFYEQYF. The CDR3 DNA sequence: TGCAGTGCTTCGGGACAGGGTTTCTACGAGCAGTACTTC.

In its sample, this clonotype was seen a few times. The J gene is TRBJ2-1, the V gene TRBV29-1; D unclear. CDR3 length: 10 amino acids. Looked up from germline, CDR1 is SQVTM and CDR2 is ANQGSEA. V gave up 7 bases and J gave up 6 bases, with 7 bases separating them. The CDR3 protein is CSALVNEQFF. CDR3 DNA: TGCAGCGCTCTTGTCAATGAGCAGTTCTTC.

The gene calls are TRBV27 and TRBJ1-4; the match to TRBD1 covers 10 bases. This CDR3 is built from 17 residues. V lost 8 bases to trimming and J lost 0 bases; unmatched junction nucleotides: 9. Germline V gene sequence: CDR1 MNHEY, CDR2 SMNVEV (reference sequence). The DNA of the CDR3 is TGTGCCAGCGGAAGACAGGGGGCTAGGTCAACTAATGAAAAACTGTTTTTT. Protein: CASGRQGARSTNEKLFF.

This clonotype has just a few counts. The genes are TRBV10-3 and TRBJ2-2, with TRBD1 as a possible D gene (5 bases). The germline V gene has CDR1 ENHRY and CDR2 SYGVKD. Deletions cut 7 bases from V and 3 bases from J, with 15 bases between. CDR3 length: 15 amino acids. This chain's CDR3 is CAIKGRSGDTGELFF. The CDR3 DNA reads as TGTGCCATCAAGGGGCGGAGTGGGGACACCGGGGAGCTGTTTTTT.

The chain links TRBV7-2 to TRBJ2-2; a possible D gene is TRBD2 (6 bases). From germline, CDR1 is SGHTA and CDR2 FQGNSA. Trimming removed 5 bases from V and 7 bases from J, with 14 bases in between. This CDR3 is 14 amino acids long. The chain's CDR3 is CASSRDSGGGELFF. The DNA of the CDR3 is TGTGCCAGCAGCAGGGATAGCGGAGGCGGGGAGCTGTTTTTT.

In this sample, this clonotype turned up a few times. The chain is built from TRBV15 and TRBJ2-3; 9 positions agree with TRBD1. This CDR3 is built from 16 residues. CDR1 is LNHNV, CDR2 YYDKDF, per germline (reference sequence). V lost 4 bases and J lost 4; bases outside the gene matches: 9. The CDR3 region has the DNA TGTGCCACCAGCACCGGGACAGGGTGGAACCCAGATACGCAGTATTTT. The encoded protein is CATSTGTGWNPDTQYF.

There are many counts of this clonotype. This chain uses TRBV29-1 with TRBJ1-2; D not certain. The germline V gene encodes CDR1 SQVTM and CDR2 ANQGSEA. Trimming pared 5 bases from V and 2 bases from J, leaving 9 bases between. This CDR3 comprises 12 residues. The CDR3 spells CSVRRENYGYTF. In nucleotides, the CDR3 is TGCAGCGTTAGGCGGGAGAACTATGGCTACACCTTC.

This clonotype was seen a few times. V gene TRBV3-1 combines with J gene TRBJ2-7; D remains unclear. The ends were cut back, 2 bases at V and 6 bases at J, with 5 bases in the middle. Germline V lookup: CDR1 LGHDT, CDR2 YNNKEL (reference sequence). This CDR3 is built from 11 residues. DNA for the CDR3: TGTGCCAGCAGCCAAAGCGTCGAGCAGTACTTC. Its translation: CASSQSVEQYF.

This clonotype was recorded a few times. CDR3 coding DNA: TGTGCCAGCAGCTTAGAAGTCGCCCTAGTTCAAATCGGTGAGCAGTTCTTC. Protein: CASSLEVALVQIGEQFF. The genes are TRBV11-2 and TRBJ2-1; unclear D gene. This CDR3 is built from 17 residues. Germline CDR1 is SGHAT and CDR2 is FQNNGV. The V gene lost 0 bases and the J gene lost 9 bases, with 21 bases spanning the gap. The full variable domain, in which reference TRBV11-2 and TRBJ2-1 provide the parts outside the CDR3, is EAGVAQSPRYKIIEKRQSVAFWCNPISGHATLYWYQQILGQGPKLLIQFQNNGVVDDSQLPKDRFSAERLKGVDSTLKIQPAKLEDSAVYLCASSLEVALVQIGEQFFGPGTRLTVL.

This clonotype was detected once. This chain joins TRBV19 and TRBJ2-5; 11 nucleotides match TRBD2. Germline CDR1 reads LNHDA; CDR2 reads SQIVND (reference sequence). The CDR3 is made up of 17 amino acids. The trim removed 9 bases at V and 5 bases at J, leaving 17 bases unmatched. The CDR3 sequence is CASSYRALAGARETQYF. The CDR3 bases are TGTGCCAGCAGTTATAGGGCACTAGCGGGGGCCCGGGAGACCCAGTACTTC.

This rearrangement joins TRBV2 to TRBJ2-4; 9 bases match TRBD2. Germline V CDR1 and CDR2: SNHLY, FYNNEI. The length of the CDR3 is 17 residues. The junction had 12 bases not matched to a gene; V was cut back by 9 bases and J by 0 bases. The CDR3 region has the DNA TGTGCCAGTCAGACTAGCGGCCTCCCTCTAGCCAAAAACATTCAGTACTTC. Translation gives CASQTSGLPLAKNIQYF.

This clonotype appeared a few times. The chain has TRBV20-1 and TRBJ2-6, with TRBD1 as a possible D gene (6 bases). There are 16 residues in the CDR3. From germline, CDR1 is DFQATT and CDR2 SNEGSKA (reference sequence). Trimming pared 3 bases from V and 0 bases from J, leaving 12 bases between. The DNA for the CDR3 is TGCAGTGCTAGCCGGGACACCCGCTCTGGGGCCAACGTCCTGACTTTC. Protein product: CSASRDTRSGANVLTF.

The rearrangement joins TRBV12-3 or TRBV12-4 to TRBJ2-1; the match to TRBD2 covers 7 bases. The J segment lost 7 bases and the V segment lost 5 bases, leaving 8 bases of the junction unmatched. CDR3 length: 14 residues. Here the CDR3 reads CASSPRSGVNEQFF. The CDR3 DNA follows: TGTGCCAGCAGTCCCCGGAGCGGGGTGAATGAGCAGTTCTTC.

This clonotype was picked up a small number of times. The chain is built from TRBV29-1 and TRBJ2-1, with a possible D match to TRBD1 (5 bases). The germline V and J ends were trimmed by 2 bases and 10 bases, with 9 bases remaining between them. The CDR3 extends over 11 amino acids. Germline assignment: CDR1 SQVTM and CDR2 ANQGSEA. The CDR3, as DNA: TGCAGCGTTGAAATCAGGGCGGAGCAGTTCTTC. This translates into CSVEIRAEQFF.

This clonotype was counted once. V and J are TRBV9 and TRBJ2-3, with 8 bases aligning to TRBD2. CDR3 length: 17 residues. Germline trimming cut 0 bases from V and 1 base from J; bases unmatched to any gene: 7. Germline assignment: CDR1 SGDLS and CDR2 YYNGEE. CDR3 in amino acids: CASSVDGKLAGTDTQYF. The CDR3 bases are TGTGCCAGCAGCGTAGATGGGAAACTAGCGGGCACAGATACGCAGTATTTT. Looking up the rest from reference TRBV9 and TRBJ2-3 gives the full variable domain: DSGVTQTPKHLITATGQRVTLRCSPRSGDLSVYWYQQSLDQGLQFLIQYYNGEERAKGNILERFSAQQFPDLHSELNLSSLELGDSALYFCASSVDGKLAGTDTQYFGPGTRLTVL.

The sample holds a few counts of this clonotype. V usage is TRBV19 and J usage is TRBJ1-1, with TRBD1 matching 9 bases. The junction had 9 bases not matched to a gene; V was cut back by 5 bases and J by 11 bases. Germline values: CDR1 LNHDA, CDR2 SQIVND (reference sequence). This CDR3 contains 13 residues. The DNA of the CDR3 is TGTGCCAGTAGTCCCCTGGACAGGGGTGACGCTTTCTTT. Translated, it gives CASSPLDRGDAFF.